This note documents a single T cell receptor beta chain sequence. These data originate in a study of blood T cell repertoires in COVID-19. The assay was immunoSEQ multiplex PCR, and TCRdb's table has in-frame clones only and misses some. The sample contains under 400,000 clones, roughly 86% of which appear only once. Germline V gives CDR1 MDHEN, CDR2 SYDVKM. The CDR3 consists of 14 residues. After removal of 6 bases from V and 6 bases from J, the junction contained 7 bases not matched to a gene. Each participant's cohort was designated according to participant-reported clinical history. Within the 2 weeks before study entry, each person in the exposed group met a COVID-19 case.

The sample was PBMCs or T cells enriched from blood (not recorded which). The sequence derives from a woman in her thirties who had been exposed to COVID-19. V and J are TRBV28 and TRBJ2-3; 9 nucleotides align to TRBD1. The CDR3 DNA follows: TGTGCCAGCAGCCCGGGACAGGGTTGGGATACGCAGTATTTT. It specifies CASSPGQGWDTQYF.